One sample yielded the 2 T cell receptor beta chains listed below, sequenced in a study of blood T cell repertoires in COVID-19 (dated by TCRdb to between 2020 and 2021). The library was obtained by the immunoSEQ multiplex PCR assay. In TCRdb, the immuneACCESS table is reduced to in-frame sequences with V and J assigned. These tables do not hold every clone; where another copy was compared, an unresolved V gene accounts for under half, and the others remain unexplained. The sample data list some 13,000 clones, and 84% of these were observed just once. The ten largest clones take up roughly a third of the sample. Sequencing input: peripheral blood. The receptor set was obtained from a man in his forties or fifties with active COVID-19.

The chain uses TRBV7-8 and TRBJ1-6; 9 bases fit TRBD1. CDR3 length: 16 residues. Germline V gene sequence: CDR1 SGHVS, CDR2 FQNEAQ. Losses at the gene ends were 0 bases for V and 13 bases for J; bases not matched to a gene: 10. The CDR3 loop is CASSLASGQGHSPLHF. CDR3 DNA: TGTGCCAGCAGCTTAGCATCGGGACAGGGTCACTCGCCCCTCCACTTT.

J is TRBJ2-1 and V is TRBV14; 9 positions match TRBD1. The CDR3 sequence is 20 residues long. Losses at the gene ends were 0 bases for V and 7 bases for J; bases not matched to a gene: 19. Germline V gene data show CDR1 as SGHDN and CDR2 as FVKESK. CDR3: CASSQERAPRGGQGGNEQFF. CDR3 sequence (DNA): TGTGCCAGCAGCCAAGAGCGGGCCCCGAGGGGGGGACAGGGCGGAAATGAGCAGTTCTTC. The variable domain in full, completed from reference TRBV14 and TRBJ2-1, reads EAGVTQFPSHSVIEKGQTVTLRCDPISGHDNLYWYRRVMGKEIKFLLHFVKESKQDESGMPNNRFLAERTGGTYSTLKVQPAELEDSGVYFCASSQERAPRGGQGGNEQFFGPGTRLTVL.